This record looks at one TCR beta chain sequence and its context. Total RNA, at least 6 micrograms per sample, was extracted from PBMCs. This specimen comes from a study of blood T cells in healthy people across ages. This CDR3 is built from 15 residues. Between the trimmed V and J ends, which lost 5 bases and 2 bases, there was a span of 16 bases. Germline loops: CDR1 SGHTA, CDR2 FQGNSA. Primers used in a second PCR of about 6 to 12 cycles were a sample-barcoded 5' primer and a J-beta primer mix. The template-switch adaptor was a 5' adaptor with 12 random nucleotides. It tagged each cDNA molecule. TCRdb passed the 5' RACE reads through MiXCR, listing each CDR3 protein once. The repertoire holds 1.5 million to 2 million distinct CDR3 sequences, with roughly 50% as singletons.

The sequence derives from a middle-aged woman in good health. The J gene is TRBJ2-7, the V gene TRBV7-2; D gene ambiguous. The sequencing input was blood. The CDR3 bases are TGTGCCAGCAGCCCCCAGAGGACGTTTACCTACGAGCAGTACTTC. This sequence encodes CASSPQRTFTYEQYF.